This entry lists 7 T cell receptor beta chains sequenced from one sample in a study of CD8 T cells in ankylosing spondylitis. Points from the study as a whole: A TCR beta motif of under 10 highly homologous variants seemed to mark ankylosing spondylitis blood.

No antigen has been identified for these receptors. TCRdb re-called the 5' RACE reads through MiXCR, storing one row per CDR3 protein. The sample includes some 450,000 distinct CDR3 sequences, about 15% seen only once; the top ten take over 1%. The material sequenced was blood, either unsorted or a sorted T cell fraction (not recorded which). All receptors derive from a male donor with ankylosing spondylitis.

The chain combines TRBV16 with TRBJ1-1; 9 nucleotides match TRBD1. Germline CDR1 and CDR2: KGHSY and FQNENV. The V and J ends lost 4 bases and 4 bases, in that order; junction bases with no gene match: 4. This CDR3 spans 14 amino acids. CDR3 in DNA: TGTGCCAGCAGCCCGGACAGGGGTATCACTGAAGCTTTCTTT. Amino acids: CASSPDRGITEAFF.

This clonotype has more than one count but fewer than ten. This CDR3 is CASRQGLNTGELFF. The CDR3 DNA reads as TGTGCCAGCAGGCAGGGCCTGAACACCGGGGAGCTGTTTTTT. The chain carries TRBV12-3 or TRBV12-4 and TRBJ2-2; a weak D match, TRBD1 (5 bases). Trimming took off 6 bases at V and 1 base at J, with 9 bases between the two ends. This CDR3 is 14 amino acids long.

The V call is TRBV30, the J call TRBJ1-1; no reliable D call. Trimming pared 1 base from V and 1 base from J, leaving 10 bases between. The CDR3 contains 14 residues. Germline V gives CDR1 GTSNPN, CDR2 SVGIG (reference sequence). CDR3 residues: CAWSGSVKNTEAFF. The CDR3 nucleotides read TGTGCCTGGAGTGGGTCAGTGAAGAACACTGAAGCTTTCTTT.

This clonotype was picked up a small number of times. CDR3 nucleotides: TGCAGTGCTAGACGCAGGGGTGACACCGGGGAGCTGTTTTTT. Translation gives CSARRRGDTGELFF. V usage is TRBV20-1 and J usage is TRBJ2-2; D is possibly TRBD1 (6 bases). V lost 2 bases, J lost 3 bases, and 10 bases lay in between. This CDR3 contains 14 residues. CDR1 and CDR2 from the germline V gene are DFQATT and SNEGSKA (reference sequence).

This clonotype was detected ten times or more. V gene TRBV28 combines with J gene TRBJ1-2, with D possibly being TRBD1 (5 bases). V was shortened by 6 bases and J by 4 bases, with 18 bases between the two germline ends. The CDR3 contains 15 residues. Germline V gene lookup returns CDR1 MDHEN and CDR2 SYDVKM. The CDR3 protein is CASRAQGALFYGYTF. The DNA for the CDR3 is TGTGCCAGCAGGGCTCAGGGAGCCCTATTCTATGGCTACACCTTC.

In this sample, this clonotype turned up many times. The rearrangement joins TRBV5-1 to TRBJ2-2; the D is unclear. CDR3 length: 14 amino acids. Germline V gives CDR1 SGHRS, CDR2 YFSETQ. The V gene lost 2 bases and the J gene lost 4 bases, with 9 bases spanning the gap. The CDR3 region is CASSFERATGELFF. In DNA, the CDR3 is TGCGCCAGCAGCTTTGAAAGGGCCACCGGGGAGCTGTTTTTT.

This clonotype was seen a few times. As DNA, the CDR3 is TGTGCCAGCAGTGTCAGGGGCGTGCGTGGCTACACCTTC. This encodes CASSVRGVRGYTF. The genes are TRBV12-3 or TRBV12-4 and TRBJ1-2, with D possibly being TRBD1 (6 bases). The CDR3 is 13 amino acids. The V end was cut by 5 bases, the J end by 7 bases, with 14 bases between.